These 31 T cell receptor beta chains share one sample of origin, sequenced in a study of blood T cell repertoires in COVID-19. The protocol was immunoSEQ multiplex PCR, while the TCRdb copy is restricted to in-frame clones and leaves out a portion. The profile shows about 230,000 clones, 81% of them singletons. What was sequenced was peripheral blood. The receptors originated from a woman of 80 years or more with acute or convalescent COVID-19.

The CDR3: CASSEEGSGYETQYF. The CDR3 bases are TGTGCCAGCAGTGAAGAGGGCTCGGGGTACGAGACCCAGTACTTC. The chain uses TRBV6-1 and TRBJ2-5; possibly TRBD2 for D (5 bases). The V end lost 1 base, the J end lost 5 bases, and 14 bases lay between the germline ends. The CDR3 covers 15 residues. The germline gives CDR1 MNHNS, CDR2 SASEGT.

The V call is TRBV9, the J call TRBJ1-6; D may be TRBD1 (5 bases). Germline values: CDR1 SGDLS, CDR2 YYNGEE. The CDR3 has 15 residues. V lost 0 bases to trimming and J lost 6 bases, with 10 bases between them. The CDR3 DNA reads TGTGCCAGCAGCGTAGGACCAGGGTTTAATTCACCCCTCCACTTT. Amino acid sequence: CASSVGPGFNSPLHF.

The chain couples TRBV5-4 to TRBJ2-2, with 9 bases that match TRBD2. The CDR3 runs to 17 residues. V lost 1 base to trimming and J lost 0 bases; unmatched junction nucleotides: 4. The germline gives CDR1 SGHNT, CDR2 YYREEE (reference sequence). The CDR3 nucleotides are TGTGCCAGCAGCTTGTTTAGCGGGGGCGCGAACACCGGGGAGCTGTTTTTT. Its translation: CASSLFSGGANTGELFF. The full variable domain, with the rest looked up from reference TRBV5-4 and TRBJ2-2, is ETGVTQSPTHLIKTRGQQVTLRCSSQSGHNTVSWYQQALGQGPQFIFQYYREEENGRGNFPPRFSGLQFPNYSSELNVNALELDDSALYLCASSLFSGGANTGELFFGEGSRLTVL.

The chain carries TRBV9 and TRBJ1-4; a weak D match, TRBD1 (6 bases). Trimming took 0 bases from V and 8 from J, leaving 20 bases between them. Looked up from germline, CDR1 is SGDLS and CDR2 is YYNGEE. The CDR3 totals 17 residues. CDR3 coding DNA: TGTGCCAGCAGCGTAGAACCCCTACAGGGAACGAGCGAAAAACTGTTTTTT. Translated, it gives CASSVEPLQGTSEKLFF.

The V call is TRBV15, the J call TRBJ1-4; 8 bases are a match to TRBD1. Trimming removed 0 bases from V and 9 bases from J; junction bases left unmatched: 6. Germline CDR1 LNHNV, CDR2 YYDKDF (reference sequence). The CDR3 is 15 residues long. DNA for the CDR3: TGTGCCACCAGCAGAGACTCTAGGACAGGGCAAAAACTGTTTTTT. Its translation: CATSRDSRTGQKLFF.

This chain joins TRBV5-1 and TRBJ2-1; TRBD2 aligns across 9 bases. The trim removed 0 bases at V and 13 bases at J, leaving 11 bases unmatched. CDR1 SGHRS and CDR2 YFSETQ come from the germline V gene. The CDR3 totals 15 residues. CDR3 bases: TGCGCCAGCAGCTTGGAGGGTGGGAGACTAGCGGTACAGTTCTTC. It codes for CASSLEGGRLAVQFF.

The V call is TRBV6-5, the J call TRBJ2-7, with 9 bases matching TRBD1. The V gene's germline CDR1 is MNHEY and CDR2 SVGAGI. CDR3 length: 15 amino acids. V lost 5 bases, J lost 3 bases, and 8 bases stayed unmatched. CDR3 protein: CASSRPGGQGYEQYF. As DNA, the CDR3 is TGTGCCAGCAGTCGCCCCGGGGGACAGGGCTACGAGCAGTACTTC.

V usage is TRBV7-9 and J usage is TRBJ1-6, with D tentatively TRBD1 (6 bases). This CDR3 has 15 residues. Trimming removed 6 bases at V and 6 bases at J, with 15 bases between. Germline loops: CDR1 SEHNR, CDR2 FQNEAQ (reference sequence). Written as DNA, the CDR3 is TGTGCCAGCAGTCCAGGGGAAGTCCTTAATTCACCCCTCCACTTT. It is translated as CASSPGEVLNSPLHF.

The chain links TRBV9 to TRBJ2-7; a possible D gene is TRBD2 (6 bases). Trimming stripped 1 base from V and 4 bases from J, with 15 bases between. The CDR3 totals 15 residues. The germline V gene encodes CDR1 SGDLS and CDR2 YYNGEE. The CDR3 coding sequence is TGTGCCAGCAGCGTACAACTGGGGGGACCATACGAGCAGTACTTC. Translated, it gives CASSVQLGGPYEQYF.

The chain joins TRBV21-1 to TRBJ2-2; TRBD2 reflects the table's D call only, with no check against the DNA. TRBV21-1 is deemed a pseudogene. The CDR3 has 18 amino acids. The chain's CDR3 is CASSKISNGLDCTGELFF. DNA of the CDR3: TGTGCCAGCAGCAAAATTTCCAATGGGTTAGACTGCACCGGGGAGCTGTTTTTT.

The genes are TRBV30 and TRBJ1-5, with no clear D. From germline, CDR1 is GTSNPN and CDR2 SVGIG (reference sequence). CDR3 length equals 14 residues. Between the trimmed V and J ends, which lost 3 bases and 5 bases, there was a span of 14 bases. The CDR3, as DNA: TGTGCCTGGAGAGGGCCGGGGAGGGATCAGCCCCAGCATTTT. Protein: CAWRGPGRDQPQHF. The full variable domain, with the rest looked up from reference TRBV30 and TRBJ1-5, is SQTIHQWPATLVQPVGSPLSLECTVEGTSNPNLYWYRQAAGRGLQLLFYSVGIGQISSEVPQNLSASRPQDRQFILSSKKLLLSDSGFYLCAWRGPGRDQPQHFGDGTRLSIL.

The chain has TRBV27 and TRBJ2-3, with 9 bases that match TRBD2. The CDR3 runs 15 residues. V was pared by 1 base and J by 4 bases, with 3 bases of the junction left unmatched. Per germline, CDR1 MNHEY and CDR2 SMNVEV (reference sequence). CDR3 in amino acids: CASSLLAGDADTQYF. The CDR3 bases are TGTGCCAGCAGTTTATTAGCGGGAGATGCAGATACGCAGTATTTT.

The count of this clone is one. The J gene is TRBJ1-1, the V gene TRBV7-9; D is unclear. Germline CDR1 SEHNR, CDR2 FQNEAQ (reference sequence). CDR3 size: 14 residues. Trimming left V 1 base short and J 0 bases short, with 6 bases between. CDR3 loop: CASSLDLLNTEAFF. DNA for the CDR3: TGTGCCAGCAGCTTAGACCTACTGAACACTGAAGCTTTCTTT.

The CDR3 nucleotides are TGCGCCAGCAGCTTTACCCATCCGGGGAACACTGAAGCTTTCTTT. It specifies CASSFTHPGNTEAFF. The chain joins TRBV5-1 to TRBJ1-1; D is unresolved. CDR3 length: 15 residues. V lost 2 bases to trimming and J lost 1 base, with 12 bases between them. The V gene's germline CDR1 is SGHRS and CDR2 YFSETQ.

The CDR3 is CASSLNRGTQYF. The CDR3 coding sequence is TGTGCCAGCAGCCTAAACAGGGGAACGCAGTATTTT. The chain carries TRBV7-2 and TRBJ2-3; TRBD1 matches 7 bases. Germline loops: CDR1 SGHTA, CDR2 FQGNSA. The length of the CDR3 is 12 residues. With V trimmed by 5 bases and J by 9 bases, 5 bases remained unmatched.

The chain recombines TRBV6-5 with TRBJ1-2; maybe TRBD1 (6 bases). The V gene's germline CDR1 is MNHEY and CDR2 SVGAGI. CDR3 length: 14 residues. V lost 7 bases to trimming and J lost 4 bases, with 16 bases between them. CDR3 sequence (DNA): TGTGCCAGCAAACCCACTCAGGGGTTCTATGGCTACACCTTC. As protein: CASKPTQGFYGYTF.

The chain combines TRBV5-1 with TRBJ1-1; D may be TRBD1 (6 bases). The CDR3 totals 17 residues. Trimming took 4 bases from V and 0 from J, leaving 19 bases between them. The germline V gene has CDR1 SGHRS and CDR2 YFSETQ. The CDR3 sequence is CASSLLPDRRMNTEAFF. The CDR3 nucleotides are TGCGCCAGCAGCCTACTCCCGGACAGACGTATGAACACTGAAGCTTTCTTT.

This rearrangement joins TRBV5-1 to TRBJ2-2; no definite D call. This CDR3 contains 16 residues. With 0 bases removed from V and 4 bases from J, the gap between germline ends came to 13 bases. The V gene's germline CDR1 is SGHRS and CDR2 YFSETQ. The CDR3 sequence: CASSLDSHVGTGELFF. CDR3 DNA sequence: TGCGCCAGCAGCTTGGACAGCCATGTGGGCACCGGGGAGCTGTTTTTT.

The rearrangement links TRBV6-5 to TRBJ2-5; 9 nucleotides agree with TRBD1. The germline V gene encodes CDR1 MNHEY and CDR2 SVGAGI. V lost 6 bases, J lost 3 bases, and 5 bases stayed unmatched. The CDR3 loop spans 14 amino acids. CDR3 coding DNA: TGTGCCAGCAGGGAGGGGACAGGGAAAGAGACCCAGTACTTC. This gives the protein CASREGTGKETQYF.

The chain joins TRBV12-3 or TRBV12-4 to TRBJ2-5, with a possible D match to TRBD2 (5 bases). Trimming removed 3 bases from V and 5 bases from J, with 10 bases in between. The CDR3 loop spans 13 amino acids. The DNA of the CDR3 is TGTGCCAGCAGTTTCAGAGGGTGGGAGACCCAGTACTTC. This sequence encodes CASSFRGWETQYF.

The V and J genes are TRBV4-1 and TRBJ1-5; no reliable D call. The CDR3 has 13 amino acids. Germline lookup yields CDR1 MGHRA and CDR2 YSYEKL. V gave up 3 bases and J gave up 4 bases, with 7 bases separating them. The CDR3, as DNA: TGCGCCAGCAGCCAGGGAGAAAATCAGCCCCAGCATTTT. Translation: CASSQGENQPQHF.

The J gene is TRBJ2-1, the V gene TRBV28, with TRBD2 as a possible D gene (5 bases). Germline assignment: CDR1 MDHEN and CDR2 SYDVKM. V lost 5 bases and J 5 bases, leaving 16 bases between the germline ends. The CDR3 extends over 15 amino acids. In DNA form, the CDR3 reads TGTGCCAGCAGTACCAACCCTCAGCGGAACAATGAGCAGTTCTTC. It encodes CASSTNPQRNNEQFF.

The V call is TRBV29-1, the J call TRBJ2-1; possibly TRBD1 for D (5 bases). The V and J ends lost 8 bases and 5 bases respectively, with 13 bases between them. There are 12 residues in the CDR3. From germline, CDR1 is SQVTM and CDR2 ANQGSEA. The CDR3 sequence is CSTRTGNNEQFF. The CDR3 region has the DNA TGCAGCACGCGTACAGGAAACAATGAGCAGTTCTTC.

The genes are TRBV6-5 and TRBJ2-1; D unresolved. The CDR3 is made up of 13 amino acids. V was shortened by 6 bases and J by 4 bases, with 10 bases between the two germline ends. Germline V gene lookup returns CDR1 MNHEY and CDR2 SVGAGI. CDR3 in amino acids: CASRTPKYNEQFF. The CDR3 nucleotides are TGTGCCAGCAGGACTCCTAAATACAATGAGCAGTTCTTC.

CDR3 sequence reads: CASSLGGGGAYPLHF. CDR3 sequence (DNA): TGTGCCAGCAGCTTAGGCGGCGGGGGAGCGTACCCCCTCCACTTT. The V and J genes are TRBV7-2 and TRBJ1-6, with D possibly being TRBD1 (5 bases). This CDR3 has 15 residues. The V and J ends lost 1 base and 13 bases respectively, with 17 bases between them. Germline values: CDR1 SGHTA, CDR2 FQGNSA.

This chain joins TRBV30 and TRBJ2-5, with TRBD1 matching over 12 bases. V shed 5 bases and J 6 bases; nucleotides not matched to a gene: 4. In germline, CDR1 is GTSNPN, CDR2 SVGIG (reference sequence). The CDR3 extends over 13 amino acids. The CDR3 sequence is CAWGTGGVQTQYF. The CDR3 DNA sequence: TGTGCCTGGGGGACAGGGGGCGTGCAGACCCAGTACTTC.

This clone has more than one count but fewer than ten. CDR3 sequence (DNA): TGTGCCAGCAGCTCGTCGCGCGTACCGGGGGAGCTGTTTTTT. Translation gives CASSSSRVPGELFF. The chain is built from TRBV11-2 and TRBJ2-2; D call uncertain. The CDR3 runs to 14 residues. Trimming removed 4 bases at V and 8 bases at J, with 14 bases between. Germline V gene sequence: CDR1 SGHAT, CDR2 FQNNGV.

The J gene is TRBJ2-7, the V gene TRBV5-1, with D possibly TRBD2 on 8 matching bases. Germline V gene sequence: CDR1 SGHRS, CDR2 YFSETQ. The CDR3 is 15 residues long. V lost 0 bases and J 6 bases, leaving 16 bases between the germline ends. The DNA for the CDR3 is TGCGCCAGCAGCTTGGGCGCGACAGGGACTAGCGAGCAGTACTTC. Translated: CASSLGATGTSEQYF. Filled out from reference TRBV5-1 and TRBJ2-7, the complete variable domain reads KAGVTQTPRYLIKTRGQQVTLSCSPISGHRSVSWYQQTPGQGLQFLFEYFSETQRNKGNFPGRFSGRQFSNSRSEMNVSTLELGDSALYLCASSLGATGTSEQYFGPGTRLTVT.

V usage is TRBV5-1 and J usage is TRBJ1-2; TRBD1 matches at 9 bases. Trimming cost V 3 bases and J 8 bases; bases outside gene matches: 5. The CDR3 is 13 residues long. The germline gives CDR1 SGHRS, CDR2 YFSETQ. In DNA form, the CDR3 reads TGCGCCAGCAGCTCACAGGGGGCCTTAGGCTACACCTTC. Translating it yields CASSSQGALGYTF.

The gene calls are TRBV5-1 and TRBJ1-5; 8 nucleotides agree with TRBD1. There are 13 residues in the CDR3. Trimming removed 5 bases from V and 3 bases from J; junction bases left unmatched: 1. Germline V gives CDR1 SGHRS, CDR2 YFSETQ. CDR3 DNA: TGCGCCAGCAGGGGACAGGACAATCAGCCCCAGCATTTT. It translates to CASRGQDNQPQHF.

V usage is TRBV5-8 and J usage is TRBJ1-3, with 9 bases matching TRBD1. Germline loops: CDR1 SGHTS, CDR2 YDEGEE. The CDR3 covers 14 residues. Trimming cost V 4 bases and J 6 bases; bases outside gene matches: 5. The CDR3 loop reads CASSRTGVANTIYF. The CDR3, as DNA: TGTGCCAGCAGCCGGACAGGGGTGGCAAACACCATATATTTT.